One and the same sample provided the 10 T cell receptor beta chains below, sequenced in a study of regulatory T cells in long-lasting Graves disease. The TCR beta library used iRepertoire HTBI primers with Arm-PCR amplification of CDR3. A single record per CDR3 protein comes from TCRdb applying MiXCR to the multiplex PCR reads. In the table there are roughly 430,000 distinct CDR3 sequences, about 17% of which are singletons. Time point defined: newly diagnosed GD, antithyroid drugs for less than 3 months. RNA from PBMCs was the source of the TCR library. This sample was also put to use in a study of T cells in Graves' hyperthyroidism and ophthalmopathy.

The sample in question was peripheral blood mononuclear cells (PBMCs), obtained at new diagnosis, from a patient treated with antithyroid drugs. The receptors derive from a woman in her thirties with Graves disease.

Concerning this clonotype itself: With a much larger clone just one base away, this may be a read error. The CDR3 does not close with the conserved phenylalanine or tryptophan, likely indicating a read error. The genes are TRBV20-1 and TRBJ2-7; no definite D call. Trimming removed 3 bases from V and 0 bases from J, with 9 bases in between. CDR1 and CDR2 from the germline V gene are DFQATT and SNEGSKA (reference sequence). The CDR3 is 13 residues long. CDR3 protein: CSAREWSSYEQYS. The CDR3 DNA reads TGCAGTGCTAGGGAATGGAGCTCCTACGAGCAGTACTCC.

This clonotype came up a few times. V usage is TRBV5-6 and J usage is TRBJ2-3, with 8 bases matching TRBD1. Trimming removed 6 bases from V and 8 bases from J; junction bases left unmatched: 14. The CDR3 extends over 15 amino acids. Germline V CDR1 and CDR2: SGHDT, YYEEEE. CDR3 amino acids: CASISLDRVGGTQYF. DNA for the CDR3: TGTGCCAGCATTTCTCTGGACAGGGTAGGGGGTACGCAGTATTTT. The variable domain in full, completed from reference TRBV5-6 and TRBJ2-3, reads DAGVTQSPTHLIKTRGQQVTLRCSPKSGHDTVSWYQQALGQGPQFIFQYYEEEERQRGNFPDRFSGHQFPNYSSELNVNALLLGDSALYLCASISLDRVGGTQYFGPGTRLTVL.

This clonotype was picked up many times. The chain carries TRBV29-1 and TRBJ1-2, with 10 bases aligning to TRBD1. J lost 6 bases, V lost 3 bases, and 4 bases had no gene match. This CDR3 has 13 residues. CDR1 and CDR2 (germline): SQVTM, ANQGSEA. The CDR3 is CSVERGQGHGYTF. CDR3 nucleotides: TGCAGCGTTGAGCGGGGACAGGGGCATGGCTACACCTTC.

In this sample, this clonotype turned up many times. V gene TRBV11-3 combines with J gene TRBJ1-1; D unclear. Deletions cut 5 bases from V and 0 bases from J, with 16 bases between. Germline CDR1 reads SGHNT; CDR2 reads YENEEA. CDR3 length equals 16 residues. The CDR3 spells CASSERARSLNTEAFF. The CDR3 bases are TGTGCCAGCAGCGAGAGGGCCAGGAGTCTGAACACTGAAGCTTTCTTT. The full variable domain, its missing parts supplied by reference TRBV11-3 and TRBJ1-1, is EAGVVQSPRYKIIEKKQPVAFWCNPISGHNTLYWYLQNLGQGPELLIRYENEEAVDDSQLPKDRFSAERLKGVDSTLKIQPAELGDSAVYLCASSERARSLNTEAFFGQGTRLTVV.

This chain uses TRBV4-3 with TRBJ2-7; TRBD2 is a possible D gene (6 bases). The CDR3 length is 14 residues. Germline V gives CDR1 LGHNA, CDR2 YSLEER. The V gene lost 0 bases and the J gene lost 3 bases, with 9 bases spanning the gap. The CDR3 reads CASSQDMTSYEQYF. As DNA, the CDR3 is TGCGCCAGCAGCCAAGATATGACTAGCTACGAGCAGTACTTC.

This clonotype was detected a few times. This rearrangement joins TRBV27 to TRBJ2-2; D remains ambiguous. The V end was cut by 6 bases, the J end by 6 bases, with 11 bases between. The CDR3 is 13 amino acids. Germline V gives CDR1 MNHEY, CDR2 SMNVEV (reference sequence). As DNA, the CDR3 is TGTGCCAGCAGCTCCCCTGGGCCCGGGGAGCTGTTTTTT. It translates to CASSSPGPGELFF.

The rearrangement links TRBV13 to TRBJ2-7; D unresolved. The CDR3 has 14 residues. Trimming took off 4 bases at V and 9 bases at J, with 19 bases between the two ends. In germline, CDR1 is PRHDT, CDR2 FYEKMQ (reference sequence). CDR3 sequence: CASSSRTSTESQYF. The DNA of the CDR3 is TGTGCCAGCAGCTCGCGGACCTCCACGGAATCGCAGTACTTC. The entire variable domain, with the rest obtained from reference TRBV13 and TRBJ2-7, is as follows: AAGVIQSPRHLIKEKRETATLKCYPIPRHDTVYWYQQGPGQDPQFLISFYEKMQSDKGSIPDRFSAQQFSDYHSELNMSSLELGDSALYFCASSSRTSTESQYFGPGTRLTVT.

This clonotype was counted many times. The genes are TRBV10-3 and TRBJ1-1, with 8 bases that match TRBD1. The CDR3 length is 17 residues. The junction had 7 bases not matched to a gene; V was cut back by 0 bases and J by 1 base. The V gene's germline CDR1 is ENHRY and CDR2 SYGVKD. The CDR3 bases are TGTGCCATCAGTGAGTCGTTGGACAGGGCCCCGAACACTGAAGCTTTCTTT. Translating it yields CAISESLDRAPNTEAFF.

This clonotype appeared many times. The chain couples TRBV14 to TRBJ2-3, with D tentatively TRBD1 or TRBD2 (5 bases each). The CDR3 runs 15 residues. CDR1 and CDR2 from the germline V gene are SGHDN and FVKESK. Trimming pared 4 bases from V and 0 bases from J, leaving 11 bases between. CDR3 nucleotides: TGTGCCAGCAGCCTTGGGACCGACAGCACAGATACGCAGTATTTT. It yields the protein CASSLGTDSTDTQYF.

There are many counts of this clonotype. The rearrangement links TRBV20-1 to TRBJ1-1, with D uncertain. From germline, CDR1 is DFQATT and CDR2 SNEGSKA (reference sequence). With 6 bases removed from V and 2 bases from J, the gap between germline ends came to 4 bases. The CDR3 length is 10 residues. In DNA form, the CDR3 reads TGCAGTGCGACCAACACTGAAGCTTTCTTT. It codes for CSATNTEAFF.